A single sample is the source of the 22 T cell receptor beta chains below, sequenced in a study of T cell repertoires in cytomegalovirus infection (dated by TCRdb to between 2018 and 2021). These receptors lack a known antigen. The treatment or condition label corresponds to: in vitro stimulation with specific CMV peptide epitopes to enrich CMV-specific T cells. Sequencing used an Illumina HiSeq 1500. TCRdb passed the public sequencing reads through fastp at Q25 and MiXCR, retaining productive beta sequences. Rows with a matching CDR3 protein are joined into one entry that keeps the most common DNA and genes. The sample profile shows over 45,000 distinct CDR3 sequences; nearly 20% of them were found once. About 53% of the sample is held by the ten biggest clonotypes. Sequenced here: CD8+ T cells from cultured PBMCs, sampled from culture after CMV antigen stimulation. All receptors derive from a human donor in good health (CMV status not recorded). Some clones in this sample may be carry-over from other donors' samples.

Only one count was recorded for this clonotype. V is TRBV19 and J is TRBJ2-1; TRBD2 is a possible D gene (6 bases). The germline CDR1 and CDR2 sequences are LNHDA and SQIVND (reference sequence). This CDR3 has 12 residues. Trimming took 3 bases from V and 10 from J, leaving 10 bases between them. CDR3 bases: TGTGCCAGTAGTATCGGGGGACCCGAGCAGTTCTTC. Translation gives CASSIGGPEQFF.

The sample holds one count of this clonotype. CDR3 sequence (DNA): TGTGCCAGCTCACCCCAACTGGAGTACGAGCAGTACTTC. Its protein is CASSPQLEYEQYF. The chain employs TRBV18 and TRBJ2-7; D ambiguous. The CDR3 consists of 13 residues. Trimming pared 3 bases from V and 4 bases from J, leaving 10 bases between. Germline CDR1 reads KGHSH; CDR2 reads LQKENI.

This clonotype was seen many times. The chain joins TRBV7-9 to TRBJ2-1; 10 bases map to TRBD2. The V segment lost 5 bases and the J segment 3 bases; nucleotides outside the gene matches: 10. Germline V gives CDR1 SEHNR, CDR2 FQNEAQ (reference sequence). The CDR3 runs to 17 residues. Written as DNA, the CDR3 is TGTGCCAGCAGCCCGACCCTAGCGGGAGAGCTCTACAATGAGCAGTTCTTC. This translates into CASSPTLAGELYNEQFF.

This clonotype was picked up many times. The chain employs TRBV6-1 and TRBJ2-1, with D perhaps matching TRBD1 (7 bases). Germline V lookup: CDR1 MNHNS, CDR2 SASEGT. The CDR3 loop spans 17 amino acids. Trimming shortened V by 5 bases and J by 3 bases, and 20 bases separated the two germline ends. CDR3 residues: CASSKGAGSFNYNEQFF. In nucleotides, the CDR3 is TGTGCCAGCAGTAAGGGGGCGGGGAGCTTTAACTACAATGAGCAGTTCTTC.

This clonotype has a count of ten or more. This sequence joins TRBV7-2 and TRBJ2-7; a possible D gene is TRBD2 (5 bases). This CDR3 has 13 amino acids. Germline V gives CDR1 SGHTA, CDR2 FQGNSA. V shed 5 bases and J shed 5 bases, with 13 bases lying between them. The DNA of the CDR3 is TGTGCCAGCAGCCTACCACGGGGAGACGAGCAGTACTTC. Translating it yields CASSLPRGDEQYF. The variable domain in full, completed from reference TRBV7-2 and TRBJ2-7, reads GAGVSQSPSNKVTEKGKDVELRCDPISGHTALYWYRQSLGQGLEFLIYFQGNSAPDKSGLPSDRFSAERTGGSVSTLTIQRTQQEDSAVYLCASSLPRGDEQYFGPGTRLTVT.

This clonotype was recorded a few times. The V call is TRBV24-1, the J call TRBJ2-1; D not resolved. The CDR3 has 11 residues. CDR1 is KGHDR, CDR2 SFDVKD, per germline. V lost 4 bases, J lost 10 bases, and 7 bases lay in between. CDR3 bases: TGTGCCACCAGTGAGGCAGGCGAGCAGTTCTTC. Translated, it gives CATSEAGEQFF.

The gene calls are TRBV24-1 and TRBJ2-5; no definite D call. In germline, CDR1 is KGHDR, CDR2 SFDVKD. CDR3 length equals 14 residues. Deletions cut 4 bases from V and 2 bases from J, with 10 bases between. CDR3: CATSEWSDQETQYF. The CDR3 nucleotides are TGTGCCACCAGTGAATGGTCCGATCAAGAGACCCAGTACTTC.

The chain has TRBV7-9 and TRBJ2-7; D call uncertain. Trimming shortened V by 5 bases and J by 2 bases, and 4 bases separated the two germline ends. From germline, CDR1 is SEHNR and CDR2 FQNEAQ (reference sequence). The CDR3 length is 11 residues. In DNA form, the CDR3 reads TGTGCCAGCAGCGAGGCCTACGAGCAGTACTTC. Its translation is CASSEAYEQYF.

This clonotype was counted at least ten times. The V and J genes are TRBV27 and TRBJ2-7; D possibly corresponds to TRBD1 (6 bases). Trimming removed 7 bases from V and 7 bases from J, with 11 bases in between. CDR3 length equals 11 residues. Germline lookup yields CDR1 MNHEY and CDR2 SMNVEV (reference sequence). As DNA, the CDR3 is TGTGCCAGCATCACCCAGGGGGAGCAGTACTTC. Translated, it gives CASITQGEQYF.

There are a few counts of this clonotype. CDR3 in DNA: TGTGCCAGCAGCCAATTGACAGCCTACGAGCAGTACTTC. It specifies CASSQLTAYEQYF. The chain employs TRBV3-1 and TRBJ2-7, with D perhaps matching TRBD1 (5 bases). Germline CDR1 is LGHDT and CDR2 is YNNKEL (reference sequence). Trimming removed 2 bases from V and 2 bases from J, with 7 bases in between. The CDR3 runs 13 residues.

The rearrangement joins TRBV4-3 to TRBJ2-2, with 8 positions matching TRBD2. Germline CDR1 reads LGHNA; CDR2 reads YSLEER. V gave up 0 bases and J gave up 6 bases; unmatched junction bases: 9. The CDR3 has 17 residues. CDR3 sequence: CASSQEISGVGAGELFF. CDR3 coding DNA: TGCGCCAGCAGCCAAGAAATTAGCGGGGTTGGCGCCGGGGAGCTGTTTTTT.

This chain connects TRBV6-2 or TRBV6-3 to TRBJ2-2; TRBD1 might be the D (5 bases). V lost 0 bases and J lost 3, with 11 bases in between. This CDR3 is 16 amino acids long. Germline V lookup: CDR1 MNHEY, CDR2 SVGEGT. CDR3: CASSYSGRDYTGELFF. The CDR3 bases are TGTGCCAGCAGTTACTCAGGCAGGGATTACACCGGGGAGCTGTTTTTT.

For this clonotype: A read error is possible here, since a much larger clone lies one base away. The chain is built from TRBV7-9 and TRBJ2-7; D is possibly TRBD2 (7 bases). Germline CDR1 SEHNR, CDR2 FQNEAQ (reference sequence). Trimming cost V 0 bases and J 9 bases, with 15 bases left between them. CDR3 length: 14 amino acids. The CDR3 sequence: CASSLAGGGDGQYF. The CDR3 DNA is TGTGCCAGCAGCTTAGCGGGGGGGGGCGACGGGCAGTACTTC.

This chain joins TRBV19 and TRBJ1-3, with D unresolved. Between the trimmed V and J ends, which lost 1 base and 2 bases, there was a span of 12 bases. Germline CDR1 is LNHDA and CDR2 is SQIVND (reference sequence). This CDR3 contains 16 residues. CDR3: CASSIVEKLAGNTIYF. The CDR3, as DNA: TGTGCCAGTAGTATAGTTGAGAAATTGGCTGGAAACACCATATATTTT.

There are a few counts of this clonotype. The chain joins TRBV5-5 to TRBJ2-3, with TRBD2 matching 9 bases. J gave up 4 bases and V 4 bases, and 16 bases lay outside the gene matches. This CDR3 has 18 amino acids. Germline CDR1 is SGHKS and CDR2 is YYEKEE (reference sequence). The CDR3 DNA is TGTGCCAGCAGCGCCCCTGCGGGAGGGGGATGGGCCCCAGATACGCAGTATTTT. It encodes CASSAPAGGGWAPDTQYF.

This clonotype was recorded at least ten times. The chain couples TRBV10-3 to TRBJ2-2; D is unclear. This CDR3 is built from 13 residues. Trimming took 3 bases from V and 2 from J, leaving 4 bases between them. Germline values: CDR1 ENHRY, CDR2 SYGVKD. The CDR3 is CAISDSNTGELFF. In DNA form, the CDR3 reads TGTGCCATCAGTGACAGCAACACCGGGGAGCTGTTTTTT.

V gene TRBV9 combines with J gene TRBJ2-5, with 15 bases lining up with TRBD2. The V segment lost 3 bases and the J segment 2 bases; nucleotides outside the gene matches: 8. This CDR3 contains 18 residues. Per the germline V gene, CDR1 is SGDLS and CDR2 is YYNGEE. CDR3 in DNA: TGTGCCAGCAGCGGGACTAGCGGGAGGGAAGTAAGGCAAGAGACCCAGTACTTC. Translating it yields CASSGTSGREVRQETQYF.

This clonotype was counted ten times or more. V gene TRBV7-9 combines with J gene TRBJ2-3, with 8 nucleotides matching TRBD2. Unmatched junction bases numbered 31, after V lost 6 bases and J lost 2 bases. The CDR3 contains 23 residues. CDR1 is SEHNR, CDR2 FQNEAQ, per germline (reference sequence). Written as DNA, the CDR3 is TGTGCCAGCAGTACCCCCCGAATGGGTGGGACTATGACAGGACTAGCTCTCACAGATACGCAGTATTTT. Translated, it gives CASSTPRMGGTMTGLALTDTQYF.

Ten or more counts support this clonotype. The chain links TRBV7-2 to TRBJ2-7; 11 nucleotides align to TRBD2. Trimming took 1 base from V and 5 from J; bases not matched to a gene: 7. The CDR3 totals 16 residues. The germline V gene has CDR1 SGHTA and CDR2 FQGNSA. The CDR3 bases are TGTGCCAGCAGCTTAGTAGGTAGCGGGAGGGAAAACGAGCAGTACTTC. Protein: CASSLVGSGRENEQYF.

The V and J genes are TRBV25-1 and TRBJ2-7; 8 positions match TRBD2. From germline, CDR1 is MGHDK and CDR2 SYGVNS. V shed 4 bases, J shed 0 bases, and the junction held 2 bases outside the gene matches. CDR3 length equals 14 residues. CDR3 amino acids: CASSGGTSSYEQYF. The CDR3 DNA sequence: TGTGCCAGCAGTGGCGGGACTAGCTCCTACGAGCAGTACTTC.

In this sample, this clonotype is medium-sized. The gene calls are TRBV4-3 and TRBJ2-7; D gene uncertain. From germline, CDR1 is LGHNA and CDR2 YSLEER. CDR3 size: 15 residues. Trimming left V 2 bases short and J 2 bases short, with 13 bases between. The CDR3 sequence: CASSQSENDPYEQYF. The DNA for the CDR3 is TGCGCCAGCAGCCAATCCGAGAACGATCCCTACGAGCAGTACTTC.

The rearrangement joins TRBV6-5 to TRBJ2-7, with D unresolved. V was clipped by 0 bases and J by 5 bases, with 8 bases between them. The CDR3 spans 13 residues. CDR1 is MNHEY, CDR2 SVGAGI, per germline. The CDR3 DNA is TGTGCCAGCAGTTACTCTCGGAATCACGAGCAGTACTTC. Residues: CASSYSRNHEQYF.